This T cell receptor (beta chain) was profiled in a study of multiple sclerosis patients with progressive multifocal leukoencephalopathy. With regard to this clone: The antigen remains undetermined.

The assay was immunoSEQ multiplex PCR, and TCRdb's table has in-frame clones only and misses some. The sample consists of 30,000 to 35,000 clones, about 90% of them appearing once. CDR1 is MNHGY and CDR2 is SVAAGI in the germline V gene. This CDR3 region has 13 residues. Trimming removed 5 bases from V and 8 bases from J; junction bases left unmatched: 5. Study-wide results and caveats: In most PML patients, TRB repertoires appeared less diverse by entropy. Clones expanded at PML were already present before and during natalizumab.

Specified time point: time of PML onset. PML in natalizumab-treated patients developed after between about 15 and 56 months of natalizumab therapy. The chain uses TRBV6-9 and TRBJ1-4, with TRBD1 matching over 7 bases. The TCR sequence derives from a human donor with progressive multifocal leukoencephalopathy. The material sequenced was PBMCs, taken from a patient treated with natalizumab. Here the CDR3 DNA reads TGTGCCAGCAGTGACAGGGCCGGCGAAAAACTGTTTTTT. Its translation: CASSDRAGEKLFF.